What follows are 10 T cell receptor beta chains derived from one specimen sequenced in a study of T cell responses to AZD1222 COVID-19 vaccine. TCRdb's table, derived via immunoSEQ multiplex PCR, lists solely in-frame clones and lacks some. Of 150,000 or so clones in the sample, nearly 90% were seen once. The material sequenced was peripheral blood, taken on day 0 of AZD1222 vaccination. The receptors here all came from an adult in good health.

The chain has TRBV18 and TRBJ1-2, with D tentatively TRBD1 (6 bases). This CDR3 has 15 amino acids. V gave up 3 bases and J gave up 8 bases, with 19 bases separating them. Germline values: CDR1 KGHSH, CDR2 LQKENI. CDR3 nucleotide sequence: TGTGCCAGCTCACCGCTGGAGGGGGAAAAGGGCGGCTACACCTTC. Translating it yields CASSPLEGEKGGYTF.

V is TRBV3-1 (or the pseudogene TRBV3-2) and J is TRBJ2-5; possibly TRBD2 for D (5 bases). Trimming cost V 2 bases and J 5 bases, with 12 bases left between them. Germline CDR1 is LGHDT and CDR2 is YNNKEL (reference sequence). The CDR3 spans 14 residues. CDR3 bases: TGTGCCAGCAGCCAACTCGGGGTGGGGGAGACCCAGTACTTC. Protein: CASSQLGVGETQYF.

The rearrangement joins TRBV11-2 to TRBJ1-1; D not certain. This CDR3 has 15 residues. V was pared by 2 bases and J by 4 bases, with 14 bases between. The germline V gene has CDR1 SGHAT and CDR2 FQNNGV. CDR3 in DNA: TGTGCCAGCAGCTTAAGCCCCGGGGATTCCACTGAAGCTTTCTTT. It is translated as CASSLSPGDSTEAFF.

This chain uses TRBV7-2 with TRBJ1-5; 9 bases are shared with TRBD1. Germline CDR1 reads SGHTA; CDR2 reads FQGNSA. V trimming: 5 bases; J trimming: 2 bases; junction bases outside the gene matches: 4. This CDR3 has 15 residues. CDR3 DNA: TGTGCCAGCAGCCGGGGACAGGGCGGCAATCAGCCCCAGCATTTT. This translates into CASSRGQGGNQPQHF.

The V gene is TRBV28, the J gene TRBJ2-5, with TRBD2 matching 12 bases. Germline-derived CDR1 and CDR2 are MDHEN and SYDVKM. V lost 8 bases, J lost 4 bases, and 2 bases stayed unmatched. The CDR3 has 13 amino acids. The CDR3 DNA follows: TGTGCCAGCTTGACTAGCGGGAGAGAGACCCAGTACTTC. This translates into CASLTSGRETQYF.

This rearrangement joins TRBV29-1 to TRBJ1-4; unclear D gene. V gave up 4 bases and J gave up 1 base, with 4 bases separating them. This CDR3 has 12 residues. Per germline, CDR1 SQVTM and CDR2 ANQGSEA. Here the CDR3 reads CSVGRTNEKLFF. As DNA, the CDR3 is TGCAGCGTTGGAAGAACTAATGAAAAACTGTTTTTT.

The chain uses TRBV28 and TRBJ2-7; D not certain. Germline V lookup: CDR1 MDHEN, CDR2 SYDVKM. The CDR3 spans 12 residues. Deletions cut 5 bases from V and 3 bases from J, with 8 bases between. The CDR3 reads CASSNQFYEQYF. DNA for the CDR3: TGTGCCAGCAGTAACCAGTTCTACGAGCAGTACTTC.

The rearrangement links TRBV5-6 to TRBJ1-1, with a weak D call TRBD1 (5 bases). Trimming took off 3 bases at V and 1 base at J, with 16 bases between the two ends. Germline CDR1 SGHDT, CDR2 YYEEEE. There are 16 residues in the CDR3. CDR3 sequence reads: CASSWRRAWKNTEAFF. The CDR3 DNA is TGTGCCAGCAGCTGGCGCAGGGCGTGGAAGAACACTGAAGCTTTCTTT.

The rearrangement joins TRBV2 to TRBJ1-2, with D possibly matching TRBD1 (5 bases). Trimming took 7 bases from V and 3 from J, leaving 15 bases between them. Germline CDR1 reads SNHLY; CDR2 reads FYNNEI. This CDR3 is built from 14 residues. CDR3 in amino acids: CASIGVGADYGYTF. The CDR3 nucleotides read TGTGCCAGCATCGGGGTAGGGGCGGACTATGGCTACACCTTC.

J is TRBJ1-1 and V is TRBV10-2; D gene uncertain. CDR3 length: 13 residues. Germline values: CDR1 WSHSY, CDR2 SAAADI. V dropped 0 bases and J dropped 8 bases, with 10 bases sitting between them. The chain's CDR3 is CASSESESLEAFF. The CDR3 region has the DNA TGCGCCAGCAGTGAGTCTGAGTCACTGGAAGCTTTCTTT.